This T cell receptor beta chain stems from a study of T cells after yellow fever vaccination. Whole-study context: For low cell numbers, libraries were made with SMART-Seq v4 Ultra Low Input. General observations from the study: On re-exposure, the response was weaker but peaked faster, at day 5 versus 15. The study re-detected most primary-vaccination clones after the booster (96% CD4, 88% CD8). Bulk-population clonotypes that are abundant could appear as contaminants in FACS-sorted repertoires.

Via MiXCR, TCRdb re-called the 5' RACE reads, giving one row per CDR3 protein. This sample has around 160,000 distinct CDR3 sequences; 6.5% to 8.5% occur once, and the top ten carry roughly 2.5%. This clonotype showed up many times. Its antigen is unknown. Material: CD4+ T cells sorted from PBMCs, obtained 5 days after the first yellow fever vaccination. This TCR was recovered from a man between 18 and 29 years old who received the YFV17D yellow fever vaccine.

CDR3 protein: CASSMGQGETQYF. The CDR3 DNA reads TGCGCCAGCAGCATGGGACAGGGAGAGACCCAGTACTTC. The rearrangement links TRBV5-1 to TRBJ2-5, with 9 bases lining up with TRBD1. The V and J ends lost 4 bases and 4 bases, in that order; junction bases with no gene match: 2. This CDR3 has 13 residues. The germline gives CDR1 SGHRS, CDR2 YFSETQ.